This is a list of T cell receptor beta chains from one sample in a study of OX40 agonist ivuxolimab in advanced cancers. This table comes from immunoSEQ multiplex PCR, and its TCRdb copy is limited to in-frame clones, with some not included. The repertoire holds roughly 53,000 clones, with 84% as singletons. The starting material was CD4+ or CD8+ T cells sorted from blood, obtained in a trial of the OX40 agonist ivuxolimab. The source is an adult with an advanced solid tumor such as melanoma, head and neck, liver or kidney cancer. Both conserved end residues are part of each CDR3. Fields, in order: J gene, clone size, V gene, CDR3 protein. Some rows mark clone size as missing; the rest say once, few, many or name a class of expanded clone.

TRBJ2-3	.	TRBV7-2	CASSDRLAGGTDTQYF
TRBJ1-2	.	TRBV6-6	CASSSGQGGGYTF
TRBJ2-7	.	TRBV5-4	CASSWTDRGHDEQYF
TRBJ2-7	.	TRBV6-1	CASVASGPYEQYF
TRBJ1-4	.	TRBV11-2	CASSFSTGSDEKLFF
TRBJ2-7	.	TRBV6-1	CASSEEWGLSSYEQYF
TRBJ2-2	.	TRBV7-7	CASSPRAPGGELFF
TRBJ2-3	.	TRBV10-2	CASSTLAGTDTQYF
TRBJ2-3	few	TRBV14	CASSQGLRGADTQYF
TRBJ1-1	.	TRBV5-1	CASSLQRGATGNTEAFF
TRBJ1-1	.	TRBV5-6	CASSLLPAYEAFF
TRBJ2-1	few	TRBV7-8	CASSLEGSTTGGFF
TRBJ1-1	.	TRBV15	CATSRERFQGNEAFF
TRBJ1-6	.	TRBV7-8	CASSTDRGGINSPLHF
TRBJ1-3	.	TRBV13	CASSVPGTAVNTIYF
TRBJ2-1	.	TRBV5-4	CASSRVRDRYNEQFF
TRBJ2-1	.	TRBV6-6	CASSYVRRGPGEQFF
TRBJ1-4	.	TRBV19	CASSIQGASTNEKLFF
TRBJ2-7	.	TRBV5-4	CASSLDPSTYSSYEQYF
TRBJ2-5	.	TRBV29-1	CSVLRGAQETQYF
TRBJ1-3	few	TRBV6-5	CASGGALSGNTIYF
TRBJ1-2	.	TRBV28	CASSPPKGVSGYTF